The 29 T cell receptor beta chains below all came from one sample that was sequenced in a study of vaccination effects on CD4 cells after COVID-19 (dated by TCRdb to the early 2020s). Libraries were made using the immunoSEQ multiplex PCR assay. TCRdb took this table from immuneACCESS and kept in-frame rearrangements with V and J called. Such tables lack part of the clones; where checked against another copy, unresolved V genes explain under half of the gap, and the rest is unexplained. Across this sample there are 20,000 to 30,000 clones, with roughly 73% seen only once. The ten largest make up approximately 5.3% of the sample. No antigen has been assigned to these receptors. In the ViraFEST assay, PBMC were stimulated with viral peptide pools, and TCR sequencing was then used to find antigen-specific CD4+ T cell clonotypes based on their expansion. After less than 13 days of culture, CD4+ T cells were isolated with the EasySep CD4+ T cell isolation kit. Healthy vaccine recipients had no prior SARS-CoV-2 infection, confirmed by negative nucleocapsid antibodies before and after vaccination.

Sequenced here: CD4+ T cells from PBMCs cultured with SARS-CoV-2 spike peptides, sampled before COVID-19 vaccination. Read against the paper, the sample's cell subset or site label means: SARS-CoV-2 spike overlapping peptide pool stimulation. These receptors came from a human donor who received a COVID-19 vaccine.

In DNA, the CDR3 is TGTGCCAGCAGCGCAGGGTACAATCAGCCCCAGCATTTT. Translating it yields CASSAGYNQPQHF. This chain connects TRBV5-4 to TRBJ1-5, with a possible D match to TRBD1 (5 bases). With 4 bases removed from V and 3 bases from J, the gap between germline ends came to 8 bases. Germline assignment: CDR1 SGHNT and CDR2 YYREEE (reference sequence). This CDR3 region has 13 residues.

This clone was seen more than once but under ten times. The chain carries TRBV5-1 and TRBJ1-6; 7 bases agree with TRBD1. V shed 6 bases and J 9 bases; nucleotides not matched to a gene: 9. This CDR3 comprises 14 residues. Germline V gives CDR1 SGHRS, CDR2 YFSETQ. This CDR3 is CASKEGQPGSPLHF. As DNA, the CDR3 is TGCGCCAGCAAGGAGGGACAGCCGGGTTCACCCCTCCACTTT.

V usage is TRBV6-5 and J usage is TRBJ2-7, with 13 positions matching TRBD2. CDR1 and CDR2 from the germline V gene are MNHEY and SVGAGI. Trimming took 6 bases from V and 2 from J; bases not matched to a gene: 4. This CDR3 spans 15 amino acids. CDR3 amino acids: CASSRGTSGTYEQYF. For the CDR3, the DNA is TGTGCCAGCAGCCGAGGGACTAGCGGGACCTACGAGCAGTACTTC.

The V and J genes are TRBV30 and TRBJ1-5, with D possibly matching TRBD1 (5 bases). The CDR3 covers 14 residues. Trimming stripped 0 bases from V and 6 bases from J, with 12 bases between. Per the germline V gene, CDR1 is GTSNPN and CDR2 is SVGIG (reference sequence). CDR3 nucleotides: TGTGCCTGGAGTGTACCAGGGTACGGTCAGCCCCAGCATTTT. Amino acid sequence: CAWSVPGYGQPQHF.

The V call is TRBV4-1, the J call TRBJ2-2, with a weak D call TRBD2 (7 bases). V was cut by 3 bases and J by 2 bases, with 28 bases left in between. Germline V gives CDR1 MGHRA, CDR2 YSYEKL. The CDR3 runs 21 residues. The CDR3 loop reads CASSHPSPLNVGGGNTGELFF. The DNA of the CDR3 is TGCGCCAGCAGCCATCCCAGTCCCCTGAACGTAGGGGGGGGAAACACCGGGGAGCTGTTTTTT.

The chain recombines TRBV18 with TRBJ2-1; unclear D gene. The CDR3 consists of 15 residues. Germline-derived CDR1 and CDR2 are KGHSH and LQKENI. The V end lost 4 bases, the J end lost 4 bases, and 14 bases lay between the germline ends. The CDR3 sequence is CASSLSTGRYNEQFF. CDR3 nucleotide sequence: TGTGCCAGCTCACTGTCGACTGGCCGGTACAATGAGCAGTTCTTC.

The CDR3, as DNA: TGTGCCAGCAGCGGAGGGCCTAGCGAAAGGTACGAGCAGTACTTC. It specifies CASSGGPSERYEQYF. The genes are TRBV6-5 and TRBJ2-7, with a tentative D call TRBD2 (6 bases). This CDR3 contains 15 residues. V lost 6 bases and J lost 4, with 19 bases in between. Germline-derived CDR1 and CDR2 are MNHEY and SVGAGI.

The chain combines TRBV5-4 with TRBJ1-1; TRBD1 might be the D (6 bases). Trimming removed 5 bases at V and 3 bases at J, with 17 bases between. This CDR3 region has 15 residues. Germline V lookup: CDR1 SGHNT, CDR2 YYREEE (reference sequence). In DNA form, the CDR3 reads TGTGCCAGCAGTTTACTGGGGGCCGGGTACACTGAAGCTTTCTTT. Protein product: CASSLLGAGYTEAFF.

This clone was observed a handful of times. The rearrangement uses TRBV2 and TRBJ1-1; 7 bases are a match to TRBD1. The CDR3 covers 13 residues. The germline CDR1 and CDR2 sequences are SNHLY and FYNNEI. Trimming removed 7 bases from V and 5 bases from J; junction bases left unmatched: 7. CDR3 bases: TGTGCCAGCACGCAGGGGGAGGGGACTGAAGCTTTCTTT. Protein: CASTQGEGTEAFF. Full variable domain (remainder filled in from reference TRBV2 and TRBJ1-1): EPEVTQTPSHQVTQMGQEVILRCVPISNHLYFYWYRQILGQKVEFLVSFYNNEISEKSEIFDDQFSVERPDGSNFTLKIRSTKLEDSAMYFCASTQGEGTEAFFGQGTRLTVV.

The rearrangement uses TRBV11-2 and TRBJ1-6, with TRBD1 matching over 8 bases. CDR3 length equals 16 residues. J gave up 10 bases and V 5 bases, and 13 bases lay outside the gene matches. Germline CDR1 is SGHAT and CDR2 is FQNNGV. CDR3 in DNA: TGTGCCAGCAGCCCGATACGCCAGGGGGCGAAATCACCCCTCCACTTT. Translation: CASSPIRQGAKSPLHF.

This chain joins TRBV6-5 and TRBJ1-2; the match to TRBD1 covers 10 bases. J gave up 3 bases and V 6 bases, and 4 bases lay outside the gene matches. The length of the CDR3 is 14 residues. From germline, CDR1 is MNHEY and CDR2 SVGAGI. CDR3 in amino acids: CASSRTGGDYGYTF. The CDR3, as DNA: TGTGCCAGCAGCCGGACAGGGGGTGACTATGGCTACACCTTC.

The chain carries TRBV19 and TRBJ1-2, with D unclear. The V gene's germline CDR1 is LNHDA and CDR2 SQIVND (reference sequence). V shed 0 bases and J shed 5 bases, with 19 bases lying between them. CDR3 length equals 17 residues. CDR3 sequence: CASSIDVRDGLTYGYTF. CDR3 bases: TGTGCCAGTAGTATAGATGTCCGAGACGGACTTACATATGGCTACACCTTC.

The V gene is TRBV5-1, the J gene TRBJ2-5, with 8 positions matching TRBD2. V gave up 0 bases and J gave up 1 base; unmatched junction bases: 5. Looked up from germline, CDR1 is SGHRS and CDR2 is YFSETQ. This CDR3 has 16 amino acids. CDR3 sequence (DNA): TGCGCCAGCAGCTTGGCCCCGGCGGGGGGCCAAGAGACCCAGTACTTC. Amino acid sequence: CASSLAPAGGQETQYF. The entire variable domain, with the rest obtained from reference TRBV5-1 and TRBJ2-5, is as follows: KAGVTQTPRYLIKTRGQQVTLSCSPISGHRSVSWYQQTPGQGLQFLFEYFSETQRNKGNFPGRFSGRQFSNSRSEMNVSTLELGDSALYLCASSLAPAGGQETQYFGPGTRLLVL.

The CDR3 DNA reads TGTGCCAGCAGTGAGCGGGGGAACTATGGCTACACCTTC. This sequence encodes CASSERGNYGYTF. J is TRBJ1-2 and V is TRBV2; perhaps TRBD1 as D (5 bases). The germline gives CDR1 SNHLY, CDR2 FYNNEI. The CDR3 has 13 residues. The V gene lost 3 bases and the J gene lost 2 bases, with 7 bases spanning the gap.

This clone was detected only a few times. CDR3 region: CATSDQWGGLVNEQFF. DNA of the CDR3: TGTGCCACCAGTGACCAATGGGGGGGCTTGGTGAATGAGCAGTTCTTC. This chain joins TRBV24-1 and TRBJ2-1, with D possibly being TRBD2 (7 bases). Per the germline V gene, CDR1 is KGHDR and CDR2 is SFDVKD. There are 16 residues in the CDR3. V shed 4 bases and J shed 7 bases, with 19 bases lying between them.

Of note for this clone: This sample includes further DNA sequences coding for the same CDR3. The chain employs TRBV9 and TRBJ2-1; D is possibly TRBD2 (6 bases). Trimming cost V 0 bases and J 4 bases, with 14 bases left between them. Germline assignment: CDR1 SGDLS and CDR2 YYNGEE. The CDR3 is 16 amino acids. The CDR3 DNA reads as TGTGCCAGCAGCGTAGGGTCAGCGGGCGCTTACAATGAGCAGTTCTTC. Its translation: CASSVGSAGAYNEQFF.

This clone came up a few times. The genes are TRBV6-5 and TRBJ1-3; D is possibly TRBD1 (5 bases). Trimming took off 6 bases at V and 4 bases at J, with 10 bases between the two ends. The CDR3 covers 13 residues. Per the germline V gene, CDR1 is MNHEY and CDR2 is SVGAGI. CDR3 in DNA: TGTGCCAGCAGACGGGACCGCGGAAACACCATATATTTT. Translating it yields CASRRDRGNTIYF.

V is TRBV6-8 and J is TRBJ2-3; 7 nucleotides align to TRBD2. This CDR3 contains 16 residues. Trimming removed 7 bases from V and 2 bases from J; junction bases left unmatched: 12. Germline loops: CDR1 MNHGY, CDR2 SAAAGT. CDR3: CASKGGATQNTDTQYF. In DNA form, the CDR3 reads TGTGCCAGCAAGGGAGGGGCGACCCAAAACACAGATACGCAGTATTTT.

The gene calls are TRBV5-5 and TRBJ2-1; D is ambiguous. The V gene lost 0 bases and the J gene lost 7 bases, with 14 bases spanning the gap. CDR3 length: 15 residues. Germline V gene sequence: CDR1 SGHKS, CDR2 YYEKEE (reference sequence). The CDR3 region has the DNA TGTGCCAGCAGCTTGGTTTTCAGTCCTGGAAATGAGCAGTTCTTC. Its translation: CASSLVFSPGNEQFF.

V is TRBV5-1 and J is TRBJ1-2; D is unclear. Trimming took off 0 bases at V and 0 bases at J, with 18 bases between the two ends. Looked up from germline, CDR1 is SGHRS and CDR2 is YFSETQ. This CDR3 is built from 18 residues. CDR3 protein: CASSLANAGDLSNYGYTF. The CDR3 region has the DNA TGCGCCAGCAGCTTGGCCAACGCAGGCGATTTATCTAACTATGGCTACACCTTC.

The CDR3 region has the DNA TGTGCCAGCAGCCCGGAGGGGGGGCTAGAGACCCAGTACTTC. It is translated as CASSPEGGLETQYF. The chain has TRBV6-4 and TRBJ2-5; TRBD2 is a possible D gene (7 bases). There are 14 residues in the CDR3. From germline, CDR1 is MRHNA and CDR2 SNTAGT. V was shortened by 6 bases and J by 4 bases, with 15 bases between the two germline ends.

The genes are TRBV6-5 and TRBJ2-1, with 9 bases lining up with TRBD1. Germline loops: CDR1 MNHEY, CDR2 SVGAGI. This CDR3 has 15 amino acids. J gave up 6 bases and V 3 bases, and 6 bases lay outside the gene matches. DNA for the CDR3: TGTGCCAGCAGTTATCCCGGACAGGGGATCAATGAGCAGTTCTTC. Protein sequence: CASSYPGQGINEQFF.

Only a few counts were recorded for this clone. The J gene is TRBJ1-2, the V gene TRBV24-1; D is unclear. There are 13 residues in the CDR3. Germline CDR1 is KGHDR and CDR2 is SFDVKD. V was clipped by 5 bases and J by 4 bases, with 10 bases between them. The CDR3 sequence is CATSGNSFYGYTF. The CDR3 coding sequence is TGTGCCACCAGTGGGAACTCTTTCTATGGCTACACCTTC.

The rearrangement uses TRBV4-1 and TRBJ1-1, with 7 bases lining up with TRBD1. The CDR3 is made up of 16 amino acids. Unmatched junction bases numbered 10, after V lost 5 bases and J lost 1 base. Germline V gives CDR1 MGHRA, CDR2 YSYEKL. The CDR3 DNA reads TGCGCCAGCAGCTTAAGCCCCCGGACAGGGAACACTGAAGCTTTCTTT. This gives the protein CASSLSPRTGNTEAFF.

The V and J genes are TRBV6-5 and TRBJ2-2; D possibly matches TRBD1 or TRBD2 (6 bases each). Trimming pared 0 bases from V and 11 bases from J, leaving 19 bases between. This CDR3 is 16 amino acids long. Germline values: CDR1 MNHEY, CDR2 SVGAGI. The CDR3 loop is CASSYSGLGGFVELFF. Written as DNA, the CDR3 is TGTGCCAGCAGTTACTCAGGGCTAGGGGGGTTTGTAGAGCTGTTTTTT.

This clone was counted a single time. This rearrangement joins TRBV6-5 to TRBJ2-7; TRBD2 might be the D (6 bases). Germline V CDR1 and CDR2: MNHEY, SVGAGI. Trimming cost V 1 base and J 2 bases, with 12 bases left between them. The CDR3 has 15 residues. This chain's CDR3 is CASSYLVGGAYEQYF. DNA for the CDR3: TGTGCCAGCAGTTACTTGGTCGGGGGAGCCTACGAGCAGTACTTC.

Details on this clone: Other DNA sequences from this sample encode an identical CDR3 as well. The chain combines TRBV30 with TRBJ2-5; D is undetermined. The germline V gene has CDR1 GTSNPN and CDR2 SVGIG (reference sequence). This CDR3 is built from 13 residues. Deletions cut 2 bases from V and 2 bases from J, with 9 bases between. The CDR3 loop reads CAWSRRLQETQYF. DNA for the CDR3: TGTGCCTGGAGTCGCAGGCTGCAAGAGACCCAGTACTTC.

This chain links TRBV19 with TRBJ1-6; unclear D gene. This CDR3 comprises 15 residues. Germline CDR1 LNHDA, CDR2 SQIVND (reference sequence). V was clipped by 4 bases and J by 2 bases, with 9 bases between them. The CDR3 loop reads CASSTGGTYNSPLHF. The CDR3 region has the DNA TGTGCCAGTAGTACAGGAGGAACCTATAATTCACCCCTCCACTTT.

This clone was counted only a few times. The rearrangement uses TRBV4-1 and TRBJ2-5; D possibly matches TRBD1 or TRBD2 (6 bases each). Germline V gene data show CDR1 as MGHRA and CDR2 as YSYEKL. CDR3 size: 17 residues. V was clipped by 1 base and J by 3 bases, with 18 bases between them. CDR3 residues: CASSQGGLAGEEETQYF. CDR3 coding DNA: TGCGCCAGCAGCCAAGGGGGGTTGGCAGGGGAGGAAGAGACCCAGTACTTC.